This T cell receptor (beta chain) was sequenced in a study of response to subunit inactivated influenza vaccine. Study findings and constraints: Each seasonal influenza vaccination, the authors suggested, recruits few new T cells.

The CDR3 is 15 amino acids. V dropped 4 bases and J dropped 8; count of bases not matched to a gene: 10. Germline CDR1 and CDR2: MNHEY and SMNVEV (reference sequence). About this clonotype itself: The target antigen is unknown.

Each CDR3 protein gets one entry after TCRdb re-called the RT-PCR reads with MiXCR. Seen here are hundreds of thousands of distinct CDR3 sequences, 12% observed once, and the top ten hold 9.5% to 13%. The material was PBMCs from blood, obtained on the day of vaccination. The receptor's source is a man aged 50-60 years who received an inactivated influenza vaccine. The chain carries TRBV27 and TRBJ2-2; 7 positions match TRBD2. This chain's CDR3 is CASSSRRGEGGELFF. DNA for the CDR3: TGTGCCAGCAGTTCTCGCCGCGGGGAGGGAGGGGAGCTGTTTTTT.